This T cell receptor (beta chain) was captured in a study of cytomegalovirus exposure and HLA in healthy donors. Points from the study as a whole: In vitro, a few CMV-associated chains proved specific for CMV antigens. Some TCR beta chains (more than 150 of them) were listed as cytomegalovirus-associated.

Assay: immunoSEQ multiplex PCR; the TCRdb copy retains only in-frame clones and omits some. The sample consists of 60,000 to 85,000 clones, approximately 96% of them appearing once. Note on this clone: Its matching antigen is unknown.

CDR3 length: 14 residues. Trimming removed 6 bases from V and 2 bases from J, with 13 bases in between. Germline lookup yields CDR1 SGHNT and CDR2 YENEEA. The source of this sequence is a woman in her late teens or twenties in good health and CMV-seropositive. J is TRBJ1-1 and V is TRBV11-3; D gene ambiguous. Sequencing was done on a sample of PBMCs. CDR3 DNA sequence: TGTGCCAGCAGACCGGGGAGTTCTAACACTGAAGCTTTCTTT. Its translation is CASRPGSSNTEAFF.